This T cell receptor beta chain was identified in a study of control samples from healthy donors and cancer patients. Assay used: immunoSEQ multiplex PCR; TCRdb lists only in-frame clones, some missing. The sample includes tens of thousands of clones, 89% seen only once; the top ten take 5.5% to 7%. Germline-derived CDR1 and CDR2 are MGHDK and SYGVNS. There are 18 residues in the CDR3. V lost 0 bases and J lost 0, with 14 bases in between. The V gene is TRBV25-1, the J gene TRBJ1-4; the D gene is possibly TRBD1 (5 bases). The receptor comes from a man in his fifties or sixties in good health. Input material: blood. CDR3 nucleotides: TGTGCCAGCAGTGAATACTCCGACAGCCTTTCAACTAATGAAAAACTGTTTTTT. Amino acid sequence: CASSEYSDSLSTNEKLFF.